The clone carrying this T cell receptor (beta chain) occurred many times. What it recognizes is unknown. This sample is drawn from a study of T-cell memory formation after mild COVID-19. Study results and caveats: Some responding clones appeared in pre-infection memory, suggesting cross-reactive memory joined.

TCRdb reprocessed the 5' RACE reads with MiXCR, giving one entry per CDR3 protein. The sample lists under 200,000 distinct CDR3 sequences, around a tenth occurring once. The V and J ends lost 7 bases and 6 bases, in that order; junction bases with no gene match: 12. The CDR3 totals 15 residues. Germline loops: CDR1 KGHDR, CDR2 SFDVKD. The V gene is TRBV24-1, the J gene TRBJ1-2; TRBD1 aligns across 8 bases. The TCR was taken from a man between 18 and 29 years old who had mild COVID-19 (a few samples of this study predate the infection). Cell type and time point are not known. Material: PBMCs or a T cell subset sorted from them (not recorded which). The CDR3 nucleotides read TGTGCCACCAGCGCCGGGACAGGCACTGTCGATGGCTACACCTTC. Its protein is CATSAGTGTVDGYTF.